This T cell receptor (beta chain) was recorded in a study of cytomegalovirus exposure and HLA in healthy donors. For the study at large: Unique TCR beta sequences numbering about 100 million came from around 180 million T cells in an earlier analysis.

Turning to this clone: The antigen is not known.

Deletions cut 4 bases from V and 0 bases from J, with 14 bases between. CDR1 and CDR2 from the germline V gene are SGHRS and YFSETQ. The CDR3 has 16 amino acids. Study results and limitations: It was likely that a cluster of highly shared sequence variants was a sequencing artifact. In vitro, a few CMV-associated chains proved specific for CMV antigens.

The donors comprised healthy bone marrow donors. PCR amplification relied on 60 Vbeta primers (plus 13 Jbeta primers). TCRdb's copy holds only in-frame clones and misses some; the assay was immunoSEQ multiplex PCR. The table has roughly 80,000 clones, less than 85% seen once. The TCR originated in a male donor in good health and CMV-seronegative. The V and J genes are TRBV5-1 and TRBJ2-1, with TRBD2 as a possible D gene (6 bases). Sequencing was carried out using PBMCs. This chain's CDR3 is CASSPLAADSYNEQFF. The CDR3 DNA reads TGCGCCAGCAGCCCTTTAGCGGCCGACTCCTACAATGAGCAGTTCTTC.